This paragraph reports one T cell receptor beta chain. Here immunoSEQ multiplex PCR was the method, and the copy in TCRdb shows in-frame clones only, minus some. The sample lists tens of thousands of clones, 83% occurring once. The data originate from a study of T cell responses to AZD1222 COVID-19 vaccine. The sequencing used peripheral blood, collected on day 0 of AZD1222 vaccination. The TCR sequence derives from an adult in good health.

The CDR3 protein is CASSTPGGNEQFF. In DNA form, the CDR3 reads TGTGCCAGCAGCACACCGGGGGGCAATGAGCAGTTCTTC. J is TRBJ2-1 and V is TRBV6-5, with 7 bases lining up with TRBD2. V lost 6 bases to trimming and J lost 6 bases; unmatched junction nucleotides: 5. Germline loops: CDR1 MNHEY, CDR2 SVGAGI. The CDR3 has 13 residues.